The clone carrying this T cell receptor beta chain was counted once. No antigen is known for it. Terminally differentiated effector memory CD45RA+ cells were excluded from the naive CD8 cells, which were CD45RO-negative and positively selected for CCR7. The data were produced by immunoSEQ multiplex PCR, yet TCRdb's version contains in-frame clones alone and is incomplete. The table records under 600,000 clones, roughly 98% of them present only once. The V and J ends lost 5 bases and 4 bases, in that order; junction bases with no gene match: 10. Per the germline V gene, CDR1 is MNHEY and CDR2 is SMNVEV (reference sequence). The CDR3 length is 16 residues. The data derive from a study of shared clonotypes between healthy human individuals. Study information: Researchers assigned three CD4 naive, three CD4 memory, two CD8 naive and one CD8 memory plate to each donor.

General study findings and limits: Genetic and exposure-history diversity was limited by the few donors. Depth of sequencing was expected to influence donor clonotype sharing.

The chain combines TRBV27 with TRBJ2-1; 8 bases match TRBD1. This TCR was sampled from a man younger than 45 in good health. The sequencing input was naive CD8+ T cells sorted from blood. The CDR3 is CASSINQGARYNEQFF. The CDR3 nucleotides read TGTGCCAGCAGTATAAATCAGGGGGCGCGGTACAATGAGCAGTTCTTC.